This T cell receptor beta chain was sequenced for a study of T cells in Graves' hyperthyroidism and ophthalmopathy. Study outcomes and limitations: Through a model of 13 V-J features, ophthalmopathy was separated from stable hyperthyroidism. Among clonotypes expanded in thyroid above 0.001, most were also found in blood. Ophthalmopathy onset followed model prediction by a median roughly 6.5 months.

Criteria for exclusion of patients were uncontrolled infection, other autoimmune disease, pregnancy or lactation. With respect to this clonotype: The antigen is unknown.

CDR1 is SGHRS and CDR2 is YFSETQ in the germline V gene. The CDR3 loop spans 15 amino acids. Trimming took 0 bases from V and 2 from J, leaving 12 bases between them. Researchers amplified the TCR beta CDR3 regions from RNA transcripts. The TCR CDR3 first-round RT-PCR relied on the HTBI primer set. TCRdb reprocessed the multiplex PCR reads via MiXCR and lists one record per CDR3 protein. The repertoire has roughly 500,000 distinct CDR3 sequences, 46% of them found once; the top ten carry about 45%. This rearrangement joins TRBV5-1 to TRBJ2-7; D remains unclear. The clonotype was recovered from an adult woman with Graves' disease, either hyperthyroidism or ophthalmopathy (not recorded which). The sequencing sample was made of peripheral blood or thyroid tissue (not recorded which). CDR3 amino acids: CASSLALGQAYEQYF. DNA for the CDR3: TGCGCCAGCAGCTTGGCCTTAGGGCAGGCCTACGAGCAGTACTTC.